This T cell receptor (beta chain) appears in the sequencing data of a study of HIV-infected patients and healthy controls. With V trimmed by 4 bases and J by 4 bases, 8 bases remained unmatched. This CDR3 has 15 residues. Germline assignment: CDR1 KGHDR and CDR2 SFDVKD. MiXCR was run by TCRdb on the 5' RACE reads, yielding one entry per CDR3 protein. The table includes about 64,000 distinct CDR3 sequences, about 19% detected once. Sequenced: CD4+ T cells from blood. This TCR was recovered from a human donor in good health. This chain uses TRBV24-1 with TRBJ2-5; 7 bases fit TRBD2. This CDR3 reads CATSDGGRGGETQYF. CDR3 DNA sequence: TGTGCCACCAGTGACGGCGGGAGAGGAGGAGAGACCCAGTACTTC.